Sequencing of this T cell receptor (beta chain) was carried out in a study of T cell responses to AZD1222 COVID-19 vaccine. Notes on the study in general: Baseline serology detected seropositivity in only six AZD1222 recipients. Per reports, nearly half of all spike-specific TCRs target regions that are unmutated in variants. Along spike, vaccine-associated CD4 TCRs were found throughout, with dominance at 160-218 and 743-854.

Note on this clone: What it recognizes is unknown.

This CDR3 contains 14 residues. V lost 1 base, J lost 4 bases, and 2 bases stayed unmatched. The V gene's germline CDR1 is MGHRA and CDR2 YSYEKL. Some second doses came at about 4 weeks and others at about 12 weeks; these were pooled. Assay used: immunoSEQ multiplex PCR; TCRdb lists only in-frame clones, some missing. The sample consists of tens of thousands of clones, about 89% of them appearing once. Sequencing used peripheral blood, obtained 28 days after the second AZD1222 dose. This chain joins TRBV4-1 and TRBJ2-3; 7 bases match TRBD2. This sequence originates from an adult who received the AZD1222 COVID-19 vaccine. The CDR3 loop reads CASSQGGSPDTQYF. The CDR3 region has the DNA TGCGCCAGCAGCCAAGGCGGGAGTCCAGATACGCAGTATTTT.